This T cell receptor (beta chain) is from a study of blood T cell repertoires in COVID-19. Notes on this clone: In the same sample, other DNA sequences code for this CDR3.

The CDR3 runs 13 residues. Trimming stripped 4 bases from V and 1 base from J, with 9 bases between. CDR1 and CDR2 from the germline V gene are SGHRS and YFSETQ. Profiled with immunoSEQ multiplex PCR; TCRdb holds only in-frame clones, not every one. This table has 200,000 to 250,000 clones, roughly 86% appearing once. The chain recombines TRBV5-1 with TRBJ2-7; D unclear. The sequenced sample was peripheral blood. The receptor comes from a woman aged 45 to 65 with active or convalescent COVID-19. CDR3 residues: CASSTPSSYEQYF. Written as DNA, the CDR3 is TGCGCCAGCAGCACACCATCATCCTACGAGCAGTACTTC.